The next 9 T cell receptor beta chains were all read from a single sample in a study of blood T cell repertoires in COVID-19. Using immunoSEQ multiplex PCR, the repertoire was profiled, and TCRdb retains in-frame clones only, with some absent. Of around 200,000 clones listed, 83% are singletons. The sequenced sample consisted of peripheral blood. Receptors originate from a middle-aged woman with acute or convalescent COVID-19.

The chain combines TRBV5-8 with TRBJ1-2, with D unresolved. The CDR3 covers 16 residues. V dropped 0 bases and J dropped 0 bases, with 12 bases sitting between them. The germline V gene has CDR1 SGHTS and CDR2 YDEGEE. CDR3 loop: CASSLDSNRANYGYTF. The CDR3 DNA follows: TGTGCCAGCAGCTTGGACAGTAATCGAGCTAACTATGGCTACACCTTC.

The rearrangement uses TRBV5-6 and TRBJ2-3; 7 positions match TRBD2. The CDR3 has 15 residues. Germline-derived CDR1 and CDR2 are SGHDT and YYEEEE. The ends lost 2 bases at V and 7 bases at J; junction bases unmatched: 10. The CDR3 sequence is CASSFSGRAGYTQYF. The DNA of the CDR3 is TGTGCCAGCAGCTTTAGTGGGAGGGCTGGATATACGCAGTATTTT.

V and J are TRBV4-1 and TRBJ2-1, with D possibly TRBD2 on 5 matching bases. CDR3 length: 16 residues. CDR1 is MGHRA, CDR2 YSYEKL, per germline. Trimming took off 1 base at V and 0 bases at J, with 10 bases between the two ends. The CDR3 DNA sequence: TGCGCCAGCAGCCAAGGGGCTAGCAGCTCCTACAATGAGCAGTTCTTC. Residues: CASSQGASSSYNEQFF.

This chain connects TRBV19 to TRBJ1-1; unclear D gene. V shed 1 base and J shed 6 bases, with 12 bases lying between them. Germline CDR1 and CDR2: LNHDA and SQIVND (reference sequence). CDR3 size: 14 residues. The chain's CDR3 is CASSIVGGFAEAFF. In DNA form, the CDR3 reads TGTGCCAGTAGTATAGTCGGAGGGTTTGCTGAAGCTTTCTTT.

The V gene is TRBV6-6, the J gene TRBJ2-5; D gene uncertain. The V gene lost 4 bases and the J gene lost 1 base, with 13 bases spanning the gap. The CDR3 is 15 amino acids. The germline CDR1 and CDR2 sequences are MNHNY and SVGAGI (reference sequence). The CDR3 is CASSSNSYPQETQYF. The CDR3 region has the DNA TGTGCCAGCAGTTCGAACAGCTACCCCCAAGAGACCCAGTACTTC.

The chain employs TRBV28 and TRBJ2-5; D is possibly TRBD2 (6 bases). V lost 6 bases to trimming and J lost 2 bases, with 16 bases between them. Per the germline V gene, CDR1 is MDHEN and CDR2 is SYDVKM. This CDR3 contains 15 residues. CDR3 amino acids: CASSPGLAYQETQYF. CDR3 nucleotides: TGTGCCAGCAGCCCTGGGCTAGCGTATCAAGAGACCCAGTACTTC.

This chain connects TRBV4-1 to TRBJ2-3, with D unresolved. The CDR3 runs to 13 residues. Trimming pared 1 base from V and 6 bases from J, leaving 8 bases between. Per germline, CDR1 MGHRA and CDR2 YSYEKL. The CDR3 region has the DNA TGCGCCAGCAGCCAAGCGTATGTCGATACGCAGTATTTT. This encodes CASSQAYVDTQYF.

The chain links TRBV5-8 to TRBJ1-4; D gene unclear. Trimming shortened V by 10 bases and J by 0 bases, and 16 bases separated the two germline ends. The CDR3 length is 15 residues. Germline assignment: CDR1 SGHTS and CDR2 YDEGEE. DNA of the CDR3: TGTGCCTCCCCTGGTCGCGGGTCAACTAATGAAAAACTGTTTTTT. Translation: CASPGRGSTNEKLFF.

The genes are TRBV14 and TRBJ2-1; possible D gene TRBD2, 7 bases. The germline V gene has CDR1 SGHDN and CDR2 FVKESK. Trimming took off 4 bases at V and 12 bases at J, with 16 bases between the two ends. The length of the CDR3 is 13 residues. The CDR3 nucleotides are TGTGCCAGCAGCCGGGGGGGCGGAGCTGGGCAGTTCTTC. This translates into CASSRGGGAGQFF.